This TCR beta chain originates from a study of cytomegalovirus exposure and HLA in healthy donors. About this clone: The antigen is undetermined.

Study-wide results and caveats: Researchers had no immune exposure information except CMV serostatus available. Per a prior analysis, the majority of TCR beta V segments were productive roughly 87% or roughly 30% of the time. Reported results showed that the classifier diagnosed cytomegalovirus status with high specificity and sensitivity.

Trimming removed 1 base at V and 2 bases at J, with 9 bases between. Looked up from germline, CDR1 is MGHRA and CDR2 is YSYEKL. The length of the CDR3 is 16 residues. Primers included in the PCR were 60 Vbeta and 13 Jbeta primers. In the authors' methods: It was a later analysis that counted tens of millions of unique TCR beta chains, of which around 11 million were shared. Assay used: immunoSEQ multiplex PCR; TCRdb lists only in-frame clones, some missing. That table furnishes V, J and clone size, whereas the DNA furnished D and trimming. This table holds approximately 190,000 clones, more than 65% found once.

Sequenced sample: PBMCs. V and J are TRBV4-1 and TRBJ2-6; D unresolved. The source is a man between 50 and 59 years old in good health and CMV-seronegative. The CDR3 nucleotides read TGCGCCAGCAGCCAAGTCCATACAGCTGGGGCCAACGTCCTGACTTTC. It is translated as CASSQVHTAGANVLTF.